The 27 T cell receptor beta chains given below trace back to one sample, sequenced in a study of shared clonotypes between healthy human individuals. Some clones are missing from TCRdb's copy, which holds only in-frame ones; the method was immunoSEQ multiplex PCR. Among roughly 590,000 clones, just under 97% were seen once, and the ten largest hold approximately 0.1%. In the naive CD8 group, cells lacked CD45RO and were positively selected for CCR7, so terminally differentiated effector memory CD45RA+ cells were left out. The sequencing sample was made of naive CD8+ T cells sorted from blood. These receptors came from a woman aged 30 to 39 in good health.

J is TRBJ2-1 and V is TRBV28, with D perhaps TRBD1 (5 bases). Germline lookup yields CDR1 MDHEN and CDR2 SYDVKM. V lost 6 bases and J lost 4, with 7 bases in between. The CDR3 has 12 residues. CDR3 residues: CASRGPYNEQFF. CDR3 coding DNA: TGTGCCAGCAGGGGGCCGTACAATGAGCAGTTCTTC.

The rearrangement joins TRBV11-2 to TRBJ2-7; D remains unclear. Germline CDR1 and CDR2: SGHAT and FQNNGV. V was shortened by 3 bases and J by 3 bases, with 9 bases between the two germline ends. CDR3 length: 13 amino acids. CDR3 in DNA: TGTGCCAGCAGCTTCTCTCCTGACTACGAGCAGTACTTC. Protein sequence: CASSFSPDYEQYF.

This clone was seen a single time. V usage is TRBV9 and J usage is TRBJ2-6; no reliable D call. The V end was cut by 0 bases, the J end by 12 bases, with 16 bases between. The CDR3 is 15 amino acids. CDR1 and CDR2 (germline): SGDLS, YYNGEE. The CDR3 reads CASSVVAAPDGVLTF. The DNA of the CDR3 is TGTGCCAGCAGCGTAGTGGCGGCGCCTGACGGCGTCCTGACTTTC.

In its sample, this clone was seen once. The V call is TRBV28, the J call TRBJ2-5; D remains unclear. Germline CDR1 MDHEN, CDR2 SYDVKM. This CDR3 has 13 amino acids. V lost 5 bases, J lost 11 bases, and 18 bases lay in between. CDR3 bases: TGTGCCAGCAGTCCCCCGGGTCCATTGGAGCAGTACTTC. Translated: CASSPPGPLEQYF. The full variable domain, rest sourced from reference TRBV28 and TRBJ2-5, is DVKVTQSSRYLVKRTGEKVFLECVQDMDHENMFWYRQDPGLGLRLIYFSYDVKMKEKGDIPEGYSVSREKKERFSLILESASTNQTSMYLCASSPPGPLEQYFGPGTRLLVL.

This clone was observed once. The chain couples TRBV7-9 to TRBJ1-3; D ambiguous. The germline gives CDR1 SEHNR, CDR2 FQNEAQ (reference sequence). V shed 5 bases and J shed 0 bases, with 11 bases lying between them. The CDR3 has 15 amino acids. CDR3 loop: CASSQDGNSGNTIYF. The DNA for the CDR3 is TGTGCCAGCAGCCAAGACGGGAACTCTGGAAACACCATATATTTT.

The CDR3 loop reads CASSQDLRTAPSADTQYF. In DNA form, the CDR3 reads TGTGCCAGCAGCCAAGATCTCAGGACAGCCCCTAGCGCAGATACGCAGTATTTT. This chain uses TRBV4-2 with TRBJ2-3; either TRBD1 or TRBD2 may fit D (6 bases each). CDR1 is LGHNA and CDR2 is YNFKEQ in the germline V gene. The CDR3 contains 18 residues. The germline V and J ends were trimmed by 0 bases and 4 bases, with 20 bases remaining between them.

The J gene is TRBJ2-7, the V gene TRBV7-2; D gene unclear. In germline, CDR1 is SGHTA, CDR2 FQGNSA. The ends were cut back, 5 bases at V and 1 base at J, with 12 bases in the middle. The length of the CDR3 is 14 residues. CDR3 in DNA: TGTGCCAGCAGCAGGTCCCAACCGTCCTACGAGCAGTACTTC. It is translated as CASSRSQPSYEQYF.

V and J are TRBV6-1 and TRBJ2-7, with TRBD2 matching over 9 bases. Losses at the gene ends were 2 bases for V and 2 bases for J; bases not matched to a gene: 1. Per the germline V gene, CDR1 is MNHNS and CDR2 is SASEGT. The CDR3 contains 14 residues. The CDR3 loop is CASSETSGPYEQYF. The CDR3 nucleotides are TGTGCCAGCAGTGAAACTAGCGGGCCCTACGAGCAGTACTTC.

CDR3 amino acids: CASSLILVGQPQHF. The CDR3, as DNA: TGTGCCAGCAGCTTAATTCTTGTAGGTCAGCCCCAGCATTTT. The chain employs TRBV7-3 and TRBJ1-5, with D unresolved. The CDR3 covers 14 residues. Trimming stripped 1 base from V and 6 bases from J, with 10 bases between. Germline V gene data show CDR1 as SGHTA and CDR2 as FQGTGA.

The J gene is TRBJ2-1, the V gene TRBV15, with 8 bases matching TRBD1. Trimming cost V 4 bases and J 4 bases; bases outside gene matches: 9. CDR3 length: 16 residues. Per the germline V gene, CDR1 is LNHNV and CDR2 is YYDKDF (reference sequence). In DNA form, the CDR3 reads TGTGCCACCAGCAAGACAGGACAGGGTTCTTACAATGAGCAGTTCTTC. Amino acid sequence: CATSKTGQGSYNEQFF.

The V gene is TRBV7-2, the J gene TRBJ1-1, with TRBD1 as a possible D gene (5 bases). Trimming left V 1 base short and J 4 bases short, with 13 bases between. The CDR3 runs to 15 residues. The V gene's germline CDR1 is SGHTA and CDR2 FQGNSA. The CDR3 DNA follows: TGTGCCAGCAGCTTAGAGGAGGGGATTAGCACTGAAGCTTTCTTT. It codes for CASSLEEGISTEAFF.

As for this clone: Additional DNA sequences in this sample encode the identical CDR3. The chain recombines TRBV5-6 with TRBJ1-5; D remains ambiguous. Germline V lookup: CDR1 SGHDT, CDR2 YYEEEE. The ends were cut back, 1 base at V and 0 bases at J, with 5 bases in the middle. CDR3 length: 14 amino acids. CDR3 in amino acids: CASSLWGSNQPQHF. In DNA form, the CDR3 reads TGTGCCAGCAGCTTGTGGGGTAGCAATCAGCCCCAGCATTTT.

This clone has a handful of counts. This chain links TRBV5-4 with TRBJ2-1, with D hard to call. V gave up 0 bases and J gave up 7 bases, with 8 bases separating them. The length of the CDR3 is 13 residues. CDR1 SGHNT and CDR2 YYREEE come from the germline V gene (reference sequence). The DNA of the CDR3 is TGTGCCAGCAGCTTGGAGTCTGGGAATGAGCAGTTCTTC. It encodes CASSLESGNEQFF. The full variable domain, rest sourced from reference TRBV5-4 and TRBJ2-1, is ETGVTQSPTHLIKTRGQQVTLRCSSQSGHNTVSWYQQALGQGPQFIFQYYREEENGRGNFPPRFSGLQFPNYSSELNVNALELDDSALYLCASSLESGNEQFFGPGTRLTVL.

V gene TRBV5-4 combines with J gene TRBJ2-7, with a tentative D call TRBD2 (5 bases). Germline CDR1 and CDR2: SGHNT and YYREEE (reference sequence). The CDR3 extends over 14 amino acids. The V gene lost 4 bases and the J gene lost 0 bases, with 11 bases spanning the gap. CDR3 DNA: TGTGCCAGCAGCGACCATGAGGGCTCCTACGAGCAGTACTTC. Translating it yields CASSDHEGSYEQYF.

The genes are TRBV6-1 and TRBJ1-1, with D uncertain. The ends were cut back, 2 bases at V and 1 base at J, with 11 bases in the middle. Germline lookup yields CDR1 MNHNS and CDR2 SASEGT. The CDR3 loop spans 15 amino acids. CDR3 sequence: CASSEFEGTNTEAFF. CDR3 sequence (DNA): TGTGCCAGCAGTGAATTTGAGGGTACGAACACTGAAGCTTTCTTT.

The CDR3 nucleotides are TGTGCCAGCAGCCACCGTCGGGACCTCTACGAGCAGTACTTC. This translates into CASSHRRDLYEQYF. The V call is TRBV11-2, the J call TRBJ2-7; D may be TRBD1 or TRBD2 (5 bases each). The CDR3 is 14 residues long. V shed 5 bases and J shed 3 bases, with 14 bases lying between them. Germline CDR1 and CDR2: SGHAT and FQNNGV.

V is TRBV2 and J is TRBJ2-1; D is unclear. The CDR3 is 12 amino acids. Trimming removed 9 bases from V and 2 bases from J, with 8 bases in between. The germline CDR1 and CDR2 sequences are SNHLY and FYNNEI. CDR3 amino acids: CASRTPYNEQFF. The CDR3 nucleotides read TGTGCCAGTCGGACGCCCTACAATGAGCAGTTCTTC.

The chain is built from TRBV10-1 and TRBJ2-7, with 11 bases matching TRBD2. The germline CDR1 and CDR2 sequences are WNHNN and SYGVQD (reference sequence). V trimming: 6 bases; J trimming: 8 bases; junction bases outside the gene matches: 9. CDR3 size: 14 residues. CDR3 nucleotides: TGCGCCAGCAGGGGTAGCGGGAGGGGTGATCAGCAGTACTTC. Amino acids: CASRGSGRGDQQYF.

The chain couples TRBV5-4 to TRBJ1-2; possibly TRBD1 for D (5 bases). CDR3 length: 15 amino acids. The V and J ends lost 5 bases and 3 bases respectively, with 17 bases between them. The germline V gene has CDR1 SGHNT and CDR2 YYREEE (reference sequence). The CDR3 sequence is CASSGGLLSDYGYTF. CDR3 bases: TGTGCCAGCAGTGGGGGACTCCTCTCCGACTATGGCTACACCTTC. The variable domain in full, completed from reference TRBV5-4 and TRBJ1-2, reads ETGVTQSPTHLIKTRGQQVTLRCSSQSGHNTVSWYQQALGQGPQFIFQYYREEENGRGNFPPRFSGLQFPNYSSELNVNALELDDSALYLCASSGGLLSDYGYTFGSGTRLTVV.

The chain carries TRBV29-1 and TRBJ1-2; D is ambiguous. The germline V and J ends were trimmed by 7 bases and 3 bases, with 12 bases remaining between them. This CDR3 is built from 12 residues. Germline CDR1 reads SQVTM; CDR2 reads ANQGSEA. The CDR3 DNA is TGCAGCGCGGGTCGGGAGGACTATGGCTACACCTTC. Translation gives CSAGREDYGYTF.

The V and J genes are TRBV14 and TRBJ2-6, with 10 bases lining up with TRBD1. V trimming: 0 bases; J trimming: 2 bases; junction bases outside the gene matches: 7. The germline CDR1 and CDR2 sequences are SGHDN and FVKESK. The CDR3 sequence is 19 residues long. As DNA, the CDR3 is TGTGCCAGCAGCCAAGATTTTGGGACAGGGGTCCCTGGGGCCAACGTCCTGACTTTC. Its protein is CASSQDFGTGVPGANVLTF.

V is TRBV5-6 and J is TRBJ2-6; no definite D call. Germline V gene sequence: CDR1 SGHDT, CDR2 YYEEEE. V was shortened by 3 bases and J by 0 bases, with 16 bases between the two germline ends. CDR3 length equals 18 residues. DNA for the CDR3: TGTGCCAGCAGCTCCGCACTGGAAGACATCTCTGGGGCCAACGTCCTGACTTTC. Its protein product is CASSSALEDISGANVLTF.

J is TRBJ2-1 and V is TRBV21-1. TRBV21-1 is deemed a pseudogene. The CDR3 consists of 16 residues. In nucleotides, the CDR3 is TGTGCCAGCAGCGAAAGGGGACCTCCGAAAGGCAATGAGCAGTTCTTC. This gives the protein CASSERGPPKGNEQFF.

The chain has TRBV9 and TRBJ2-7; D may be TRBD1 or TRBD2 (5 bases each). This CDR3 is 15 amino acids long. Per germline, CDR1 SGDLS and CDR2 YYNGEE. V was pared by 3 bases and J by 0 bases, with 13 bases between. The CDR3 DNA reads TGTGCCAGCAGCGAGGGGAGCGGTTACTCCTACGAGCAGTACTTC. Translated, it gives CASSEGSGYSYEQYF.

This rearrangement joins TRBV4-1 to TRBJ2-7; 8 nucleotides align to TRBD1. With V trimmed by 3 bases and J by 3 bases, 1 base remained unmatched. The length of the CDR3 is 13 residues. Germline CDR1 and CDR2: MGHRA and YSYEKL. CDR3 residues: CASSQGTGYEQYF. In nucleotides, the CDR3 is TGCGCCAGCAGCCAGGGGACAGGCTACGAGCAGTACTTC.

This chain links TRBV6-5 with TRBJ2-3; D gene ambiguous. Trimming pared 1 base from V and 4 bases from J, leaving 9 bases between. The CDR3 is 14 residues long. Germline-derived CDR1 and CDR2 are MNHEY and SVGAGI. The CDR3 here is CASSYFQDADTQYF. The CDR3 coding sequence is TGTGCCAGCAGTTACTTCCAGGACGCAGATACGCAGTATTTT.

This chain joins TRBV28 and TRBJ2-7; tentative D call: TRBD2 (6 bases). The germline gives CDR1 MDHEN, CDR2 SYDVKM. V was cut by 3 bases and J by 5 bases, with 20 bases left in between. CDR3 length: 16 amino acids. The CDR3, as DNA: TGTGCCAGCAGTTTGGCCACAGGTGGGGACTTTGACGAGCAGTACTTC. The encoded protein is CASSLATGGDFDEQYF.